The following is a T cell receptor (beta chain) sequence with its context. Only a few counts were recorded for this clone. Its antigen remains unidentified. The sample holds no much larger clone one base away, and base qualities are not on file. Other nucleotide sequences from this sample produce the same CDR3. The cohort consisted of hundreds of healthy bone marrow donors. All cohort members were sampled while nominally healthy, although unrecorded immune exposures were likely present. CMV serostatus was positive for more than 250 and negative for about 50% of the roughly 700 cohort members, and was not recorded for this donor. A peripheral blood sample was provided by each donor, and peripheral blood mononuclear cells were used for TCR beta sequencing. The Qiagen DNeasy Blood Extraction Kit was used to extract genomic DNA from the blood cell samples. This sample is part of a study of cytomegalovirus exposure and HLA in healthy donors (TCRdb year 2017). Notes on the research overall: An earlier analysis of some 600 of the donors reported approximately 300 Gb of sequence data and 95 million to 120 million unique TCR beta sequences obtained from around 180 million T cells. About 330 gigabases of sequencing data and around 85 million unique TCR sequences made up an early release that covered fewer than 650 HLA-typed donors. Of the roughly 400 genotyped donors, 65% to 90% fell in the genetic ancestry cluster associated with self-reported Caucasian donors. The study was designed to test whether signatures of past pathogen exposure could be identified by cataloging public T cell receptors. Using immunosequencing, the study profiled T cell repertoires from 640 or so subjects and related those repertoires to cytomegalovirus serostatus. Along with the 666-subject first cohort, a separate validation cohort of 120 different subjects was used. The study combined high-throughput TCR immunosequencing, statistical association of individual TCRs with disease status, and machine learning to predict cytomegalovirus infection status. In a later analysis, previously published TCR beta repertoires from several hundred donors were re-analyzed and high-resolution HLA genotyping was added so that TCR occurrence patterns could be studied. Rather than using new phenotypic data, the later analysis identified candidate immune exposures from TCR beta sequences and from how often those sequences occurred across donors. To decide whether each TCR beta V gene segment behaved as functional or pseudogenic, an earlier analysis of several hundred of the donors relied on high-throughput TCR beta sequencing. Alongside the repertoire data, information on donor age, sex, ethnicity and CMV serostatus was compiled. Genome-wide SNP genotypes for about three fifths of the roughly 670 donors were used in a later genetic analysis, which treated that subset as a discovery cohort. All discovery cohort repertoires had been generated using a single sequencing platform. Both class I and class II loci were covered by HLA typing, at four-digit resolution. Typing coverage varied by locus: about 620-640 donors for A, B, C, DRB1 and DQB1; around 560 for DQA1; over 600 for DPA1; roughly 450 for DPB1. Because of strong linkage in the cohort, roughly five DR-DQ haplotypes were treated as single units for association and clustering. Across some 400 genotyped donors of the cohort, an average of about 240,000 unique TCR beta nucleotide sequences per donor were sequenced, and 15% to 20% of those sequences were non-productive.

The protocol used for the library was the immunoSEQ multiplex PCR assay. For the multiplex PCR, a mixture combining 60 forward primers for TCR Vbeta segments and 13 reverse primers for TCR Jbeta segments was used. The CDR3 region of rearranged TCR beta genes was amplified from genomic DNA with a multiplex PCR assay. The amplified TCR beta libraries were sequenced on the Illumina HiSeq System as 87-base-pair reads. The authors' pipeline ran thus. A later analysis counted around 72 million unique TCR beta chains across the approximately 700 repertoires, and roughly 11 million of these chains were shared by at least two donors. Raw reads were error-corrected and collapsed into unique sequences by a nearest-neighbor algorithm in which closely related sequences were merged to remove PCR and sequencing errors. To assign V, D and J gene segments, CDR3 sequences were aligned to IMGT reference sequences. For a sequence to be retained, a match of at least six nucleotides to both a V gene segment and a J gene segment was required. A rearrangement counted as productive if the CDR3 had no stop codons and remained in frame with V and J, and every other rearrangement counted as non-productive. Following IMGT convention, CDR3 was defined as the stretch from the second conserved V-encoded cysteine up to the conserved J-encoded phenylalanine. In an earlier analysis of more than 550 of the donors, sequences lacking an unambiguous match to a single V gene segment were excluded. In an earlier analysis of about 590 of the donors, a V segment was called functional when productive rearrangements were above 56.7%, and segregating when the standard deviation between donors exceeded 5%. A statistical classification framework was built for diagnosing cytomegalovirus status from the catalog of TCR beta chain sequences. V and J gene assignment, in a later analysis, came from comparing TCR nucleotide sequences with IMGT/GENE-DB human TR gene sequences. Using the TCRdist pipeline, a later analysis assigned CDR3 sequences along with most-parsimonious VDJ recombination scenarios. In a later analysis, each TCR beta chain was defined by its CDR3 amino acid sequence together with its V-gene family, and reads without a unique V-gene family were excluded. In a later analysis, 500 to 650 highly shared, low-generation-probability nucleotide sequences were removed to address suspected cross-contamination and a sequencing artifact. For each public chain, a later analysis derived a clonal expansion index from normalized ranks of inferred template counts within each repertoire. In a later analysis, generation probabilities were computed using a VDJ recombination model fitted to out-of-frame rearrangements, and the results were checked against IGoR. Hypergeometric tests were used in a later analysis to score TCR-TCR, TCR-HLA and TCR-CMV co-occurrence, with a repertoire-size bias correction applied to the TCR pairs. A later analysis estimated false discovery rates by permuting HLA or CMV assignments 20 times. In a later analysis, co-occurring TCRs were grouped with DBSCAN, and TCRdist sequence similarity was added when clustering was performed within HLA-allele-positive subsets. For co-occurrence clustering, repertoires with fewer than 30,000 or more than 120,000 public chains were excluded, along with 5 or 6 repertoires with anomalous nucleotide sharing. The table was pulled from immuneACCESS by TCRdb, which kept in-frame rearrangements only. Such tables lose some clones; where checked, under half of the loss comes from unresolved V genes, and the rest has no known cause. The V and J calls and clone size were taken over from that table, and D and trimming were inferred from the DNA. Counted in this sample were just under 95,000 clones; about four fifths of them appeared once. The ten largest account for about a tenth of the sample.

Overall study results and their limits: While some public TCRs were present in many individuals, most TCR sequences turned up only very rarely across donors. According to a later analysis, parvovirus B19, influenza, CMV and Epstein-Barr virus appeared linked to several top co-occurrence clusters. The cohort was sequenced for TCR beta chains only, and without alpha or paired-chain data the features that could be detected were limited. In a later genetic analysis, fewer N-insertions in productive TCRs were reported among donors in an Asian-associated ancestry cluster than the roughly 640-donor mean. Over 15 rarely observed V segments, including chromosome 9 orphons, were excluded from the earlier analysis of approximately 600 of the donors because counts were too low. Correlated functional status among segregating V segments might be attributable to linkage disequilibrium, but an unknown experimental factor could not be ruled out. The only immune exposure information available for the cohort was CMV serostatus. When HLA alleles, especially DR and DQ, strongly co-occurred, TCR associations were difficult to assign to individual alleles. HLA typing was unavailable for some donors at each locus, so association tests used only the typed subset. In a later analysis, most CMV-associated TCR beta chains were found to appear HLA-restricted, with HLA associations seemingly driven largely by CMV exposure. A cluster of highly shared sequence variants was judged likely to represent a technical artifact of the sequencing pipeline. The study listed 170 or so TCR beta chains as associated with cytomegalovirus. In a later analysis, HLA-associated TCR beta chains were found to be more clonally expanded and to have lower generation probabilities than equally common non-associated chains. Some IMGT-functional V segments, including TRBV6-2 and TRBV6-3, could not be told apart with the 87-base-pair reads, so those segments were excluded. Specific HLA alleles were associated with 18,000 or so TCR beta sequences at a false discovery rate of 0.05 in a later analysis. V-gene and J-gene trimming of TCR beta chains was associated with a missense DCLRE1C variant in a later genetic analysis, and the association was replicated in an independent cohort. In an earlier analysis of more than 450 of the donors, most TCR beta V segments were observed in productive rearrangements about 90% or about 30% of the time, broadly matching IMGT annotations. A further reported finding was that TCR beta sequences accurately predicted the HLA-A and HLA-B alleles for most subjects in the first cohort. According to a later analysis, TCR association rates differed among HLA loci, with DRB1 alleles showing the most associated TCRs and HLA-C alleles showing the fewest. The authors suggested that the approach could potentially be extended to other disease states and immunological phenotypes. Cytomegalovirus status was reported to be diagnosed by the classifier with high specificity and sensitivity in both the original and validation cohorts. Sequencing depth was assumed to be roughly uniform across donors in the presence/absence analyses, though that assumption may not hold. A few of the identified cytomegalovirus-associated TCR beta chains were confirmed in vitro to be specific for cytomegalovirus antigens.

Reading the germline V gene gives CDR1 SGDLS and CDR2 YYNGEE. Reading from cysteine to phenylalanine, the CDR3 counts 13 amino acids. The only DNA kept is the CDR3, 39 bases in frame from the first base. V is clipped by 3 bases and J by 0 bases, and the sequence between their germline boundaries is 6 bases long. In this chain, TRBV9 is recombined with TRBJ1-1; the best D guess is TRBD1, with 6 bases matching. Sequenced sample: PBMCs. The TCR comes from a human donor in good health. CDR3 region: CASSGQVNTEAFF. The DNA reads TGTGCCAGCAGCGGACAGGTGAACACTGAAGCTTTCTTT. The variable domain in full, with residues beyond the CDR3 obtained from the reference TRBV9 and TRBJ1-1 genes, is DSGVTQTPKHLITATGQRVTLRCSPRSGDLSVYWYQQSLDQGLQFLIQYYNGEERAKGNILERFSAQQFPDLHSELNLSSLELGDSALYFCASSGQVNTEAFFGQGTRLTVV.